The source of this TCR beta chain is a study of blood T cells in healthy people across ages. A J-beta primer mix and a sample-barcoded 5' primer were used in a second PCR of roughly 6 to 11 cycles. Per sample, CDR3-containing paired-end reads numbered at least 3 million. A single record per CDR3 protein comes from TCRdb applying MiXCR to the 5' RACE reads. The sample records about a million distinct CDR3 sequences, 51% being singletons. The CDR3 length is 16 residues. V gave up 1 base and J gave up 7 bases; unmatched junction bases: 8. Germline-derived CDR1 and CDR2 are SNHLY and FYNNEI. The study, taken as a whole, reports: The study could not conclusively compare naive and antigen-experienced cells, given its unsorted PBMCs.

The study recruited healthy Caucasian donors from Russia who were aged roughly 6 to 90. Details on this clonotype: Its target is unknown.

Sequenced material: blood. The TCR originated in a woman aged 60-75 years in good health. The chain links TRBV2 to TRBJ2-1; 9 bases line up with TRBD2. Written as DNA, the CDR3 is TGTGCCAGCAGTGAAGAACGGGCGGGAGGGAAAAATGAGCAGTTCTTC. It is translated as CASSEERAGGKNEQFF.